These T cell receptor beta chains were read from a single sample in a study of blood T cell repertoires in COVID-19. Using immunoSEQ multiplex PCR, the repertoire was profiled, and TCRdb retains in-frame clones only, with some absent. Found here are around 140,000 clones, around 84% of them singletons; the top ten hold roughly 4.9%. Sample: peripheral blood. The receptor source for this set is a human donor in a cohort sampled during active COVID-19. CDR3s include the opening cysteine and the closing phenylalanine or tryptophan. A D gene is named only where the DNA matches it firmly. Size is stated for part of the rows, as once, few or many counts, or as a class when the clone is expanded.

TRBV18	TRBJ2-3	TRBD1	NA	TGTGCCAGCTCACAACAGGGGTACACAGATACGCAGTATTTT	CASSQQGYTDTQYF
TRBV3-1/TRBV3-2	TRBJ2-1	TRBD2	NA	TGTGCCAGCAGCCAAGATAAGTTTGGGACTAGTCTGTTCTTC	CASSQDKFGTSLFF
TRBV5-1	TRBJ2-1	NA	NA	TGCGCCAGCAGCTTGTCTACTTCTTACAATGAGCAGTTCTTC	CASSLSTSYNEQFF
TRBV7-8	TRBJ2-7	NA	few	TGTGCCAGCAGCTTAGACAGGGCCCTCGACGAGCAGTACTTC	CASSLDRALDEQYF
TRBV18	TRBJ2-2	NA	NA	TGTGCCAGCTCATACGGTACAGTCACCGGGGAGCTGTTTTTT	CASSYGTVTGELFF
TRBV7-8	TRBJ2-2	NA	NA	TGTGCCAGCAGCTCTTTAGCCGCCCCGAACACCGGGGAGCTGTTTTTT	CASSSLAAPNTGELFF
TRBV6-7	TRBJ1-2	TRBD1	few	TGTGCCAGCAGTTACACCTACCGGACAGGGGGGGGCTATGGCTACACCTTC	CASSYTYRTGGGYGYTF
TRBV3-1/TRBV3-2	TRBJ1-3	NA	NA	TGTGCCAGCAGCCGCAACCAGGACTCTGGAAACACCATATATTTT	CASSRNQDSGNTIYF
TRBV29-1	TRBJ2-1	NA	NA	TGCAGCGTTGTCCACATCTCCTACAATGAGCAGTTCTTC	CSVVHISYNEQFF
TRBV19	TRBJ1-5	TRBD1	NA	TGTGCCAGTAGCGGGACAGGGGGCCGCAATCAGCCCCAGCATTTT	CASSGTGGRNQPQHF
TRBV24-1	TRBJ1-6	NA	NA	TGTGCCACCAGTGATTTCCCAGGGTACAATTCACCCCTCCACTTT	CATSDFPGYNSPLHF
TRBV6-2/TRBV6-3	TRBJ2-5	NA	NA	TGTGCCAGCAGTTACTCAGGCAGGGGAGAGACCCAGTACTTC	CASSYSGRGETQYF
TRBV14	TRBJ2-7	TRBD1	NA	TGTGCCAGCAGCCAAGACAGGGACAGTGCCTACGAGCAGTACTTC	CASSQDRDSAYEQYF
TRBV5-6	TRBJ1-1	NA	NA	TGTGCCAGCAGCTTGGGGCAGCGGCTTATGAACACTGAAGCTTTCTTT	CASSLGQRLMNTEAFF
TRBV7-9	TRBJ2-3	NA	NA	TGTGCCAGCAGCTTTGCCGGCGGGTACACAGATACGCAGTATTTT	CASSFAGGYTDTQYF
TRBV30	TRBJ1-1	TRBD1	once	TGTGCCTGGAGCGCGGGGGCCAGGGGGCGATACACTGAAGCTTTCTTT	CAWSAGARGRYTEAFF